At least ten counts were recorded for the clone carrying this T cell receptor beta chain. The antigen is unknown. This entry belongs to a study of identical twins. Findings and caveats of the study: Fewer insertions marked abundant cord blood beta clonotypes; young adult naive trended weakly, memory not at all.

CDR1 DFQATT and CDR2 SNEGSKA come from the germline V gene (reference sequence). The germline V and J ends were trimmed by 3 bases and 1 base, with 15 bases remaining between them. This CDR3 spans 15 amino acids. MiXCR, applied by TCRdb to the 5' RACE reads, yields one record per CDR3 protein. The table lists around 250,000 distinct CDR3 sequences, about 8% of them singletons. Another study also made use of these data, one on yellow fever vaccine responses in identical twins. As that report states: Reported findings indicate that twins' vaccine T cell responses seemed partially convergent, partially personalized.

This chain joins TRBV20-1 and TRBJ2-5; either TRBD1 or TRBD2 may supply D (5 bases each). The sequence was obtained from a young woman in good health. The sequenced sample was CD8+ T cells sorted from blood. CDR3 sequence reads: CSARPGAHSQETQYF. The CDR3 DNA reads TGCAGTGCTAGGCCCGGGGCTCATAGCCAAGAGACCCAGTACTTC.